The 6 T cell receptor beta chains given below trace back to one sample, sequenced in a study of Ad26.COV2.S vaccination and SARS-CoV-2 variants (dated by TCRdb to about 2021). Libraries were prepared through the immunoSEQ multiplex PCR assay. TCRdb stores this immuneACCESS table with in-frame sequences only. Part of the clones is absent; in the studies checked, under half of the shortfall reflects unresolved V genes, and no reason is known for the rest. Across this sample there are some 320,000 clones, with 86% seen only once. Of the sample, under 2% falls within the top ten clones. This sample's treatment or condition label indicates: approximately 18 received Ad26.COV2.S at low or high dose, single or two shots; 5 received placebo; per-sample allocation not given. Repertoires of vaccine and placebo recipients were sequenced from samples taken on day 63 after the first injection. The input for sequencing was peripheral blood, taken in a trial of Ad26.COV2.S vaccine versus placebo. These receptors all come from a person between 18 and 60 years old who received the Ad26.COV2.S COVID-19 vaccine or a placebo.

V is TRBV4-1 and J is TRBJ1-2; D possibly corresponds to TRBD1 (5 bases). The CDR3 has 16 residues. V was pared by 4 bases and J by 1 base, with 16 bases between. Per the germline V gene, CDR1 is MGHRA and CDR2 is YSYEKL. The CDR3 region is CASSPTTATFNYGYTF. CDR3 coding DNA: TGCGCCAGCAGCCCAACGACAGCTACTTTTAACTATGGCTACACCTTC.

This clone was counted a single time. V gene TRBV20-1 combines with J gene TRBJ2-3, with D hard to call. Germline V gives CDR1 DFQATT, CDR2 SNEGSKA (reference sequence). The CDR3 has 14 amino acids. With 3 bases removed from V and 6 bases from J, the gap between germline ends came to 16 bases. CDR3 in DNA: TGCAGTGCTAGTCGACTCCGAGTTAGGGATACGCAGTATTTT. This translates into CSASRLRVRDTQYF.

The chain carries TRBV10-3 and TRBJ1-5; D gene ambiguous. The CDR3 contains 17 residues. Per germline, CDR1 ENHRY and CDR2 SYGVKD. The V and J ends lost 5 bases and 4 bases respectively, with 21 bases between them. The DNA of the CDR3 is TGTGCCATCAGTCCCGGGTCCTACTTCTCCGAAAATCAGCCCCAGCATTTT. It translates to CAISPGSYFSENQPQHF.

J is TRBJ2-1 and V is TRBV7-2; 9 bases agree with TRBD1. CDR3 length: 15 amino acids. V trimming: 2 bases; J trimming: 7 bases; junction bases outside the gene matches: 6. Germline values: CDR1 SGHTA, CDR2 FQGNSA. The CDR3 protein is CASSLPRTGANEQFF. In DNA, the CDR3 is TGTGCCAGCAGCTTACCCCGGACAGGGGCGAATGAGCAGTTCTTC.

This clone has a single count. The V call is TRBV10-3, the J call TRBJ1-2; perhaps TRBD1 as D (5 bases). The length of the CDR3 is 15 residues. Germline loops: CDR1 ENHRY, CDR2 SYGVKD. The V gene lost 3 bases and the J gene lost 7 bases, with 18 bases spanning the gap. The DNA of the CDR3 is TGTGCCATCAGTGATGGGCAGGGAGGGTTCAGTGGCTACACCTTC. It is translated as CAISDGQGGFSGYTF.

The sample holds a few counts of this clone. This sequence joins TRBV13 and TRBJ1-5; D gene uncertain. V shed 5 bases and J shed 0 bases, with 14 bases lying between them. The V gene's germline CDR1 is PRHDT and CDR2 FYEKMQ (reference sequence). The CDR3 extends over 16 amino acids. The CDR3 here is CASSPPRNLSNQPQHF. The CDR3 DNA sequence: TGTGCCAGCAGCCCCCCCCGAAACCTTAGCAATCAGCCCCAGCATTTT.